Each of the 25 T cell receptor beta chains below was sequenced from the same sample in a study of early T cells in non-severe SARS-CoV-2 infection. TCRdb redid the calling of the 5' RACE reads with MiXCR, one entry per CDR3 protein. Here the sample spans around 50,000 distinct CDR3 sequences, about 11% being singletons. Source material: whole blood. The receptors here all came from an adult who was a healthcare worker with PCR-confirmed SARS-CoV-2 infection or an uninfected control (not recorded which).

The chain carries TRBV6-5 and TRBJ2-3; 13 nucleotides line up with TRBD2. V shed 4 bases, J shed 4 bases, and the junction held 5 bases outside the gene matches. Germline assignment: CDR1 MNHEY and CDR2 SVGAGI. The CDR3 loop spans 16 amino acids. The CDR3 bases are TGTGCCAGCAGTTCCGATACTAGCGGGGGGGCAGATACGCAGTATTTT. It encodes CASSSDTSGGADTQYF.

There are a few counts of this clonotype. This chain joins TRBV7-2 and TRBJ1-4; tentatively, D is TRBD1 (5 bases). Germline V gene lookup returns CDR1 SGHTA and CDR2 FQGNSA. Trimming shortened V by 0 bases and J by 5 bases, and 10 bases separated the two germline ends. The CDR3 sequence is 15 residues long. DNA of the CDR3: TGTGCCAGCAGCTTAGCCGCAGGGTCAAATGAAAAACTGTTTTTT. Translated, it gives CASSLAAGSNEKLFF. Looking up the rest from reference TRBV7-2 and TRBJ1-4 gives the full variable domain: GAGVSQSPSNKVTEKGKDVELRCDPISGHTALYWYRQSLGQGLEFLIYFQGNSAPDKSGLPSDRFSAERTGGSVSTLTIQRTQQEDSAVYLCASSLAAGSNEKLFFGSGTQLSVL.

This clonotype was detected only a few times. The chain employs TRBV15 and TRBJ1-1; unclear D gene. The V gene lost 4 bases and the J gene lost 1 base, with 7 bases spanning the gap. This CDR3 contains 13 residues. In germline, CDR1 is LNHNV, CDR2 YYDKDF (reference sequence). The CDR3 sequence is CATSKDPNTEAFF. The CDR3 DNA is TGTGCCACCAGCAAGGACCCGAACACTGAAGCTTTCTTT.

This clonotype was seen at least ten times. The CDR3 loop is CASSQEPASGGHTDTQYF. CDR3 in DNA: TGCGCCAGCAGCCAAGAGCCGGCTAGCGGGGGGCACACAGATACGCAGTATTTT. The chain is built from TRBV4-1 and TRBJ2-3; 11 bases align to TRBD2. Germline CDR1 is MGHRA and CDR2 is YSYEKL. V shed 0 bases and J 2 bases; nucleotides not matched to a gene: 7. CDR3 length equals 18 residues.

This clonotype was counted a few times. The chain employs TRBV12-3 or TRBV12-4 and TRBJ2-3; D gene unclear. The germline V and J ends were trimmed by 6 bases and 3 bases, with 16 bases remaining between them. The CDR3 runs to 15 residues. This CDR3 is CASSSLGISTDTQYF. The CDR3 nucleotides read TGTGCCAGCAGCTCTTTGGGCATCTCGACAGATACGCAGTATTTT.

Only a few counts were recorded for this clonotype. The gene calls are TRBV7-3 and TRBJ2-3; unclear D gene. CDR3 size: 14 residues. The germline V gene encodes CDR1 SGHTA and CDR2 FQGTGA. With 4 bases removed from V and 2 bases from J, the gap between germline ends came to 10 bases. The CDR3, as DNA: TGTGCCAGCAGCTCCCCCCCCACCACAGATACGCAGTATTTT. It is translated as CASSSPPTTDTQYF.

This clonotype appeared many times. The chain carries TRBV29-1 and TRBJ1-1; D remains ambiguous. This CDR3 comprises 13 residues. Germline values: CDR1 SQVTM, CDR2 ANQGSEA. V lost 8 bases, J lost 0 bases, and 13 bases lay in between. DNA for the CDR3: TGCAGCCTCACTGGGGAAATGAACACTGAAGCTTTCTTT. Its protein product is CSLTGEMNTEAFF.

The V gene is TRBV4-1, the J gene TRBJ2-5; D could derive from TRBD1 or TRBD2 (6 bases each). This CDR3 has 15 residues. Trimming removed 1 base at V and 5 bases at J, with 14 bases between. Germline lookup yields CDR1 MGHRA and CDR2 YSYEKL. The CDR3 nucleotides are TGCGCCAGCAGCCAAGCCCCGAGAGGGGGGGAGACCCAGTACTTC. It encodes CASSQAPRGGETQYF.

There are a few counts of this clonotype. The chain uses TRBV6-5 and TRBJ2-7, with 7 bases identical to TRBD1. There are 15 residues in the CDR3. The ends lost 2 bases at V and 2 bases at J; junction bases unmatched: 6. CDR1 is MNHEY and CDR2 is SVGAGI in the germline V gene. DNA for the CDR3: TGTGCCAGCAGTTACACCGCAGGGGGAACCTACGAGCAGTACTTC. Its translation is CASSYTAGGTYEQYF.

V gene TRBV6-2 or TRBV6-3 combines with J gene TRBJ2-2, with 10 bases identical to TRBD2. CDR1 is MNHEY, CDR2 SVGEGT, per germline. Losses at the gene ends were 5 bases for V and 2 bases for J; bases not matched to a gene: 5. The CDR3 is 16 residues long. The CDR3, as DNA: TGTGCCAGCAGTCTACTAGCGGGAACCAACACCGGGGAGCTGTTTTTT. Translated, it gives CASSLLAGTNTGELFF.

This clonotype was seen repeatedly, ten times or more. The genes are TRBV20-1 and TRBJ2-7; TRBD1 aligns across 9 bases. This CDR3 region has 14 residues. Per germline, CDR1 DFQATT and CDR2 SNEGSKA (reference sequence). J was trimmed by 4 bases and V by 2 bases; bases with no gene match: 6. CDR3 in DNA: TGCAGTGCTAGATCCGGGACAGGGATGTACGAGCAGTACTTC. Translated, it gives CSARSGTGMYEQYF.

This clonotype was picked up a small number of times. The chain carries TRBV14 and TRBJ2-7, with 7 bases identical to TRBD2. Unmatched junction bases numbered 11, after V lost 3 bases and J lost 3 bases. The length of the CDR3 is 16 residues. Germline CDR1 SGHDN, CDR2 FVKESK. CDR3 coding DNA: TGTGCCAGCAGCCACTTCCCGGGGGGACGGAACTACGAGCAGTACTTC. It translates to CASSHFPGGRNYEQYF.

This clonotype was seen a few times. V and J are TRBV6-1 and TRBJ2-7, with D tentatively TRBD1 (6 bases). Germline CDR1 is MNHNS and CDR2 is SASEGT. This CDR3 has 14 residues. The germline V and J ends were trimmed by 3 bases and 0 bases, with 9 bases remaining between them. CDR3 bases: TGTGCCAGCAGTGATGGGGGCAGCTCCTACGAGCAGTACTTC. Its protein is CASSDGGSSYEQYF.

This clonotype has ten or more counts. The V and J genes are TRBV20-1 and TRBJ1-5; 7 bases agree with TRBD1. The CDR3 sequence is 14 residues long. From germline, CDR1 is DFQATT and CDR2 SNEGSKA (reference sequence). V shed 2 bases, J shed 0 bases, and the junction held 1 base outside the gene matches. The CDR3 reads CSARWDSSNQPQHF. The CDR3 bases are TGCAGTGCTAGATGGGACAGTAGCAATCAGCCCCAGCATTTT.

Ten or more counts support this clonotype. This sequence joins TRBV7-2 and TRBJ1-2; D unclear. Germline loops: CDR1 SGHTA, CDR2 FQGNSA. The length of the CDR3 is 13 residues. Trimming stripped 5 bases from V and 2 bases from J, with 9 bases between. The CDR3 region has the DNA TGTGCCAGCAGCCCCGGACGGAACTATGGCTACACCTTC. Translation: CASSPGRNYGYTF. The full variable domain, with the rest looked up from reference TRBV7-2 and TRBJ1-2, is GAGVSQSPSNKVTEKGKDVELRCDPISGHTALYWYRQSLGQGLEFLIYFQGNSAPDKSGLPSDRFSAERTGGSVSTLTIQRTQQEDSAVYLCASSPGRNYGYTFGSGTRLTVV.

With regard to this clonotype: The junction differs from germline at one of its ends, possibly a read error. This CDR3 is CASTEREGSGELFF. The CDR3 DNA reads as TGTGCTAGCACCGAGCGGGAGGGGAGCGGGGAGCTGTTTTTT. The V and J genes are TRBV7-7 and TRBJ2-2; the match to TRBD2 covers 10 bases. Germline loops: CDR1 SSHAT, CDR2 FNYEAQ (reference sequence). The CDR3 is made up of 14 amino acids.

The chain has TRBV6-5 and TRBJ2-2, with 7 bases that match TRBD2. Trimming at V came to 4 bases and at J to 6 bases, leaving 5 bases not matched to a gene. CDR3 length equals 14 residues. Per germline, CDR1 MNHEY and CDR2 SVGAGI. Written as DNA, the CDR3 is TGTGCCAGCAGTTGGGGAGGGTTGGCCGGGGAGCTGTTTTTT. This translates into CASSWGGLAGELFF.

This clonotype was seen more than once but under ten times. The chain has TRBV7-9 and TRBJ1-1; no clear D. CDR3 length: 12 residues. The germline gives CDR1 SEHNR, CDR2 FQNEAQ (reference sequence). The germline V and J ends were trimmed by 8 bases and 0 bases, with 7 bases remaining between them. CDR3 DNA sequence: TGTGCCAGCCACGGGATGAACACTGAAGCTTTCTTT. This encodes CASHGMNTEAFF.

V and J are TRBV5-1 and TRBJ2-1; D is undetermined. CDR1 is SGHRS, CDR2 YFSETQ, per germline. Trimming left V 1 base short and J 7 bases short, with 9 bases between. The CDR3 is 13 amino acids. DNA of the CDR3: TGCGCCAGCAGCTTGTCTCGAGAAAATGAGCAGTTCTTC. It encodes CASSLSRENEQFF.

This clonotype was detected ten times or more. The chain carries TRBV19 and TRBJ1-5; D may be TRBD1 (5 bases). The V end was cut by 7 bases, the J end by 6 bases, with 16 bases between. The CDR3 covers 14 residues. Germline V gene lookup returns CDR1 LNHDA and CDR2 SQIVND (reference sequence). The CDR3 DNA reads TGTGCCAGTACCACCCGGGGAGGGACTCAGCCCCAGCATTTT. Translating gives CASTTRGGTQPQHF.

The chain links TRBV18 to TRBJ1-2; D unclear. V lost 3 bases and J lost 4, with 12 bases in between. The V gene's germline CDR1 is KGHSH and CDR2 LQKENI. The CDR3 covers 14 residues. Written as DNA, the CDR3 is TGTGCCAGCTCACCCCCCCTTCTGACCTATGGCTACACCTTC. This codes for CASSPPLLTYGYTF.

In this sample, this clonotype turned up a few times. The J gene is TRBJ1-6, the V gene TRBV12-3 or TRBV12-4; 7 nucleotides line up with TRBD1. This CDR3 comprises 12 residues. V gave up 5 bases and J gave up 10 bases; unmatched junction bases: 2. The CDR3 protein is CASSTGESPLHF. Written as DNA, the CDR3 is TGTGCCAGCAGTACAGGGGAATCACCCCTCCACTTT.

This clonotype was counted a few times. The chain is built from TRBV6-5 and TRBJ1-6, with 10 nucleotides matching TRBD1. CDR3 length equals 14 residues. V gave up 4 bases and J gave up 8 bases; unmatched junction bases: 2. Germline-derived CDR1 and CDR2 are MNHEY and SVGAGI. The DNA for the CDR3 is TGTGCCAGCAGTTTCGGGACAGGGGATTCACCCCTCCACTTT. This gives the protein CASSFGTGDSPLHF.

The sample holds a few counts of this clonotype. The V gene is TRBV5-8, the J gene TRBJ2-1; no firm D call. The CDR3 spans 15 residues. Germline CDR1 reads SGHTS; CDR2 reads YDEGEE. V lost 2 bases and J lost 5, with 14 bases in between. The CDR3 nucleotides are TGTGCCAGCAGCTTCTCTACCTTCCCCGACAATGAGCAGTTCTTC. Residues: CASSFSTFPDNEQFF.

The chain employs TRBV3-2 and TRBJ2-4; TRBD1 was called by the table and not checked on the DNA. TRBV3-2 is a listed pseudogene. The CDR3 spans 18 residues. In nucleotides, the CDR3 is TGTGCCAGCAGCCCTCCACGGGGCGCTTATAAGGCCAAAAACATTCAGTACTTC. It yields the protein CASSPPRGAYKAKNIQYF.